Sequencing of this T cell receptor beta chain was carried out in a study of CD8 T cells in ankylosing spondylitis. CDR1 is PRHDT, CDR2 FYEKMQ, per germline (reference sequence). The CDR3 is 17 residues long. Germline trimming cut 2 bases from V and 0 bases from J; bases unmatched to any gene: 9. A single record per CDR3 protein comes from TCRdb applying MiXCR to the 5' RACE reads. The data hold some 270,000 distinct CDR3 sequences, with more than 15% observed a single time. Sequenced material: blood, either unsorted or a sorted T cell fraction (not recorded which). The V gene is TRBV13, the J gene TRBJ2-7; 8 bases fit TRBD1. The TCR originated in a male donor with ankylosing spondylitis or in good health (not recorded which). The CDR3 bases are TGTGCCAGCAGCTTATTTCGACTAGGACAGGGCTCCTACGAGCAGTACTTC. It codes for CASSLFRLGQGSYEQYF.